This T cell receptor beta chain was identified during a study of OX40 agonist ivuxolimab in advanced cancers. Study context: Earlier anti-PD-1, anti-PD-L1 or anti-CTLA-4 therapy was permitted; roughly 42% had received some.

Study-level results: The CD4+ and CD8+ T cells in the blood had expanded clonally by week 6 at 0.1 to 3.0 mg/kg.

In the case of this clone: Antigen: not known.

The data were produced by immunoSEQ multiplex PCR, yet TCRdb's version contains in-frame clones alone and is incomplete. The table lists some 46,000 clones, approximately 88% of them singletons, with about an eighth in the top ten. V was pared by 2 bases and J by 3 bases, with 4 bases of the junction left unmatched. The CDR3 totals 15 residues. Germline CDR1 reads SGHAT; CDR2 reads FQNNGV. Sample: CD4+ or CD8+ T cells sorted from blood, taken in a trial of the OX40 agonist ivuxolimab. The source is an adult with an advanced solid tumor such as melanoma, head and neck, liver or kidney cancer. This chain connects TRBV11-2 to TRBJ1-5; 7 bases agree with TRBD1. The chain's CDR3 is CASSLSRGDNQPQHF. CDR3 sequence (DNA): TGTGCCAGCAGCTTATCCAGGGGGGACAATCAGCCCCAGCATTTT.